The T cell receptor (beta chain) described here comes from a study of T cells in Graves' hyperthyroidism and ophthalmopathy. Study background: Peripheral blood specimens were obtained at initial diagnosis, prior to any treatment. Study findings and constraints: Stable hyperthyroidism was separated from ophthalmopathy by a model based on 13 V-J features.

The authors deemed Graves' hyperthyroidism stable absent ophthalmopathy progression within 18 months. V lost 1 base and J lost 0, with 7 bases in between. The CDR3 runs 15 residues. The V gene's germline CDR1 is SEHNR and CDR2 FQNEAQ (reference sequence). In regard to this clonotype: The antigen remains unidentified.

Template material for amplifying TCR beta CDR3 regions consisted of RNA transcripts. When the TCR CDR3 underwent first-round RT-PCR, the HTBI primer set was used. TCRdb passed the multiplex PCR reads through MiXCR, listing each CDR3 protein once. The data hold roughly 660,000 distinct CDR3 sequences, with around 15% observed a single time. The chain links TRBV7-9 to TRBJ1-3, with D possibly being TRBD1 (5 bases). The origin of this receptor is a man aged 50-60 years with Graves' hyperthyroidism. Specimen: blood. The CDR3 bases are TGTGCCAGCAGCTTAGAGGGGCTCTCTGGAAACACCATATATTTT. Its translation is CASSLEGLSGNTIYF.